This TCR beta chain came from a study of T cell responses to AZD1222 COVID-19 vaccine (dated by TCRdb to the early 2020s). Looking at the study overall: A total of under 250 trial participants underwent TCR sequencing, of whom some 200 had received two doses of AZD1222 and about 25 had received two doses of the MenACWY control vaccine. Trial participants were enrolled into age subgroups of 18-55, 56-69 and 70-plus years, which contained 148, 28 and 57 TCR-sequenced participants, respectively.

The CDR1 and CDR2 encoded by the germline V gene are SNHLY and FYNNEI. Germline trimming amounts to 3 bases on V and 1 base on J, with 6 as the count of junction bases outside the gene matches. Measured from the cysteine to the phenylalanine, the CDR3 is 15 residues long. The sequence is cut down to CDR3 DNA, 45 bases in frame from base 1. The CDR3 regions of human TCRbeta chains were subjected to immunosequencing. Per the authors' processing: Repertoire TCRs were matched against a reference library of SARS-CoV-2-specific TCRs generated with the MIRA antigen-specificity platform. Breadth was defined as the fraction of unique TCRs that were SARS-CoV-2-associated. Depth was defined as the fraction of total T cells that were SARS-CoV-2-associated. Using the MIRA data, every spike-specific TCR was mapped to the spike region that the TCR reacted to and assigned to either a CD4 or a CD8 class. Log10-transformed breadth and depth values were compared by one-way ANOVA with Sidak's multiple comparisons tests. The clones in this table, taken by TCRdb from immuneACCESS, are in-frame only. Not every clone is retained; where verified, under half of the shortfall comes from an unresolved V gene, and the cause of the rest is unknown. Clone size and V and J calls were adopted from that table, with D and trimming inferred from the DNA. Here the sample has 140,000 to 150,000 clones; around 93% occur a single time. The ten most abundant clones make up 3% to 4% of the sample.

Here is what the overall study found, with its caveats: Vaccine-associated CD4 TCRs spanned the whole spike protein, with dominant responses in regions 160-218 and 743-854. Epitopes outside the regions mutated in the B.1.351 and B.1.1.7 variants were reportedly recognized by nearly half of the unique spike-specific TCRs. A significant rise in spike-specific TCR breadth and depth was observed after two AZD1222 doses relative to day 0 and relative to MenACWY recipients. Participants were mostly white British, with more females than males. The authors suggested clonal diversity may have been underestimated. Conclusions about previously exposed vaccinees are limited, since just six AZD1222 recipients were seropositive for SARS-CoV-2 at baseline. Because no day 14 peak-response samples were available, the repertoires could be characterized only after the peak T cell response. In the small 56-69-year group, the increase in depth fell short of significance, most likely because of low power.

The sample's time point label, in plain terms: about 28 days (+/-7) after the second vaccine dose. Because spike-specific TCR depth and breadth did not differ between the two schedules, AZD1222 recipients who got a second dose at roughly 4 weeks were pooled with those who got a second dose at roughly 12 weeks. Samples from vaccinated people were obtained from the UK trials COV001 and COV002, which included a single-blind randomized controlled phase 2/3 trial of AZD1222 (ChAdOx1 nCoV-19) in healthy adults. For TCRbeta chain sequencing, PBMC samples from trial participants were taken at day 0 and at day 28 after the second dose. With regard to this clone: Its antigen is not yet known. No clone much larger than this one lies a single base away; base qualities are absent.

Source: peripheral blood, taken 28 days after the second AZD1222 dose. This clonotype was sampled from an adult who received the AZD1222 COVID-19 vaccine. The rearrangement joined TRBV2 to TRBJ2-7; 7 junctional bases match TRBD2. The nucleotide sequence is TGTGCCAGCAGTGACCCAACGGGAGGATCCTACGAGCAGTACTTC. The translation is CASSDPTGGSYEQYF.